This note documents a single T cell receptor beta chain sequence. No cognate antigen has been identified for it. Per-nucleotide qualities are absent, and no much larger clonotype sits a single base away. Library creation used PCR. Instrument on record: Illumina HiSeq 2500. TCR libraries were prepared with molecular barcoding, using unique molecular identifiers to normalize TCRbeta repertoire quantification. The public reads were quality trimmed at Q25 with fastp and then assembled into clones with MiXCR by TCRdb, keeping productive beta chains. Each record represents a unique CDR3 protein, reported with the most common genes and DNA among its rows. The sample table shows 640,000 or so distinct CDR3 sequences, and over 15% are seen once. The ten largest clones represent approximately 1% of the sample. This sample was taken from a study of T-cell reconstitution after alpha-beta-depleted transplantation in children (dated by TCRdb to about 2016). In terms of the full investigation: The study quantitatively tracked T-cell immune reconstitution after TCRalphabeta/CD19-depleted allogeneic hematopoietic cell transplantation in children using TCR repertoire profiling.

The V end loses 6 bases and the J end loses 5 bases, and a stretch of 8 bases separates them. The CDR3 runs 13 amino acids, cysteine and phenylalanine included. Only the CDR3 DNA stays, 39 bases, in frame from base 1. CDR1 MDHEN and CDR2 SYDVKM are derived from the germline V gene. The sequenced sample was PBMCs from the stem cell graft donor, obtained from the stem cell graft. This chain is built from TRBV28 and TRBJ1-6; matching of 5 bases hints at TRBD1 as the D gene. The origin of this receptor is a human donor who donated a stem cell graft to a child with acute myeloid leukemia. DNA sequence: TGTGCCAGCAGACGACAGAATAATTCACCCCTCCACTTT. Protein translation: CASRRQNNSPLHF. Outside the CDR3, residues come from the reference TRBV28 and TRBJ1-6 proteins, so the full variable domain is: DVKVTQSSRYLVKRTGEKVFLECVQDMDHENMFWYRQDPGLGLRLIYFSYDVKMKEKGDIPEGYSVSREKKERFSLILESASTNQTSMYLCASRRQNNSPLHFGNGTRLTVT.